The source of this TCR beta chain is a study of T cell repertoires in cytomegalovirus infection. Study-level background: In the study, CMV epitopes included recently identified HLA-C-restricted and well-studied HLA-B-restricted ones. Indications of both CMV infection and matching HLA type were provided by public TCR beta signatures. Study-wide results and limits: Individuals carrying CMV plus the relevant HLA were identified by cumulative frequency of public TCR beta families. Clonotype analysis showed dominance of the ex vivo response by HLA-C-restricted CMV-specific TCR beta clonotypes.

Each CDR3 protein is one row after TCRdb ran MiXCR on the reads. The sample yields about 60,000 distinct CDR3 sequences, about a fifth seen once. The CDR3 is 15 residues long. With 4 bases removed from V and 2 bases from J, the gap between germline ends came to 13 bases. Germline CDR1 SGHVS, CDR2 FQNEAQ. This clonotype is medium-sized within its sample. Antigen specificity is unknown. The TCR sequence derives from a human donor in good health (CMV status not recorded). Some clones in this sample may be carry-over from other donors' samples. Sequenced material: CD8+ T cells from cultured PBMCs, taken from culture after CMV antigen stimulation. This sequence joins TRBV7-8 and TRBJ2-3; D is undetermined. The CDR3: CASSSSPDTTDTQYF. DNA for the CDR3: TGTGCCAGCAGCTCCTCTCCTGATACCACAGATACGCAGTATTTT.